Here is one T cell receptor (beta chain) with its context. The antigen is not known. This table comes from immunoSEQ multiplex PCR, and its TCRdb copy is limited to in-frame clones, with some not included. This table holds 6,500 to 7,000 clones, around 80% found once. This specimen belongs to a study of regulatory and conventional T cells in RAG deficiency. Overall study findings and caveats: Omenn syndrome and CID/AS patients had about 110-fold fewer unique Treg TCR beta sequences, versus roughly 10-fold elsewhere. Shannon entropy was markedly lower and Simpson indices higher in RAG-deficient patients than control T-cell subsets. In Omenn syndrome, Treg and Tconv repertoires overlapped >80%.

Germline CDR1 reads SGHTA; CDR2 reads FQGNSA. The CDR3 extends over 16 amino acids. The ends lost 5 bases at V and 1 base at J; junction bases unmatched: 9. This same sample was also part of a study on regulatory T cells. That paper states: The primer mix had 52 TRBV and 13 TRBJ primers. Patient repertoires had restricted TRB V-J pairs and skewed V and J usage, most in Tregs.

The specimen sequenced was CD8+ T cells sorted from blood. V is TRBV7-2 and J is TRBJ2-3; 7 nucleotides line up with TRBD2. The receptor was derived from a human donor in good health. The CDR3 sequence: CASSQKGRGCTDTQYF. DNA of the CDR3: TGTGCCAGCAGCCAAAAGGGGCGGGGGTGCACAGATACGCAGTATTTT.